This entry describes one T cell receptor beta chain. Germline CDR1 is SGHTA and CDR2 is FQGNSA. V lost 4 bases and J lost 8, with 14 bases in between. This CDR3 has 13 residues. These data are taken from a study of blood T cell repertoires in COVID-19. Overall study: Sample material is recorded as cDNA or gDNA derived from T cells, B-cell-depleted T cells, or PBMCs.

Under the authors' procedure: How many nucleated cells were present was estimated from reference gene primer amplification. Assay: immunoSEQ multiplex PCR; the TCRdb copy retains only in-frame clones and omits some. The DNA was the basis for D and trimming; V, J and clone size are from that table. The sample yields under 250,000 clones, 86% seen once. Sequenced sample: peripheral blood. This sequence originates from a woman aged 80 or older with COVID-19, enrolled during active disease. The rearrangement uses TRBV7-2 and TRBJ1-2; possible D gene TRBD1, 6 bases. The CDR3 sequence: CASSSRGALGYTF. DNA of the CDR3: TGTGCCAGCAGCTCCCGGGGGGCCCTAGGCTACACCTTC.